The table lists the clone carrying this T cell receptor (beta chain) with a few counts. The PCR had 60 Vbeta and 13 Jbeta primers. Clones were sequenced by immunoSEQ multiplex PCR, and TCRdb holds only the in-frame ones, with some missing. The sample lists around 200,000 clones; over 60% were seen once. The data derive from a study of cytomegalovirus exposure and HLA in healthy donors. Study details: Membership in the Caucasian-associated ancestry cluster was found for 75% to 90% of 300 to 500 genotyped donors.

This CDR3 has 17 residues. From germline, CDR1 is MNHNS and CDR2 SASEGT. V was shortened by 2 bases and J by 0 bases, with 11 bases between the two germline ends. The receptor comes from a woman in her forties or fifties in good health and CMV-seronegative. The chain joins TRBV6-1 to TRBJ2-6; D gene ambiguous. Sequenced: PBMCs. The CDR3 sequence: CASSEQQVASGANVLTF. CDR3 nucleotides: TGTGCCAGCAGTGAACAGCAGGTCGCCTCTGGGGCCAACGTCCTGACTTTC.